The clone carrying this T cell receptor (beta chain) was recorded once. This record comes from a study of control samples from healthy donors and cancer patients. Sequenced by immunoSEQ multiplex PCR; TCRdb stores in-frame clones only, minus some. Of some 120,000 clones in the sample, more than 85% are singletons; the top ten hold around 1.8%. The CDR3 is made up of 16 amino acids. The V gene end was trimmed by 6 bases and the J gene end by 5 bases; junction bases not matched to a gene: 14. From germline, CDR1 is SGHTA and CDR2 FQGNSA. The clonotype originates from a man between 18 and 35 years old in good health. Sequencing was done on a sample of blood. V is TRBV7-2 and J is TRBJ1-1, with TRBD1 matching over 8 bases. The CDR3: CASRTQGQVIGTEAFF. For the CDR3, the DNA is TGTGCCAGCAGGACCCAGGGACAGGTTATAGGGACTGAAGCTTTCTTT.